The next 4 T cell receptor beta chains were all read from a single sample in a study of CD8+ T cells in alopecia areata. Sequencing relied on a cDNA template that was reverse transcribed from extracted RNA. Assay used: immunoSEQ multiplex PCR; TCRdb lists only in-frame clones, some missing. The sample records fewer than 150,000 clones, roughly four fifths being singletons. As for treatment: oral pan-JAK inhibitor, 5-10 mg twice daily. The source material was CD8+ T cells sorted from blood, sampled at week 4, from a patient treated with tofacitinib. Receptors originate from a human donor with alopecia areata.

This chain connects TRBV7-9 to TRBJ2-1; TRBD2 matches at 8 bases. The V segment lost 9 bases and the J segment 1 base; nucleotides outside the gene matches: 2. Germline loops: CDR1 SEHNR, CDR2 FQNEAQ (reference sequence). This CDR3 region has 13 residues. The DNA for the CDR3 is TGTGCCAGTTCTAGCGGGTCCTACAATGAGCAGTTCTTC. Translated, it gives CASSSGSYNEQFF.

The CDR3 nucleotides are TGCAGCGCGACCCTAATGGACAGCCCCTACAATGAGCAGTTCTTC. Translated, it gives CSATLMDSPYNEQFF. V usage is TRBV29-1 and J usage is TRBJ2-1; the D gene is possibly TRBD1 (6 bases). Germline values: CDR1 SQVTM, CDR2 ANQGSEA. The V gene lost 7 bases and the J gene lost 2 bases, with 18 bases spanning the gap. The CDR3 sequence is 15 residues long.

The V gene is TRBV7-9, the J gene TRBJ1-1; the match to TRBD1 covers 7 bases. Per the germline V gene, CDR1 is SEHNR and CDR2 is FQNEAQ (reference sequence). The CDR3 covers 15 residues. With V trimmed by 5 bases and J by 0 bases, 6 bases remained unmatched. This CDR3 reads CASSGTVGVNTEAFF. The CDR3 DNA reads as TGTGCCAGCAGCGGGACAGTTGGGGTGAACACTGAAGCTTTCTTT.

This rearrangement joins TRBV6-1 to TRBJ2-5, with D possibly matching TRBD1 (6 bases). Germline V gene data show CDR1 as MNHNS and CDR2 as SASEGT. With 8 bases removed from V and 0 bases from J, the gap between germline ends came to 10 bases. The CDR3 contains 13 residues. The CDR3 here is CASSRGYQETQYF. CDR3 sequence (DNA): TGTGCCAGCTCGAGGGGGTACCAAGAGACCCAGTACTTC.